The clone carrying this T cell receptor (beta chain) was picked up a small number of times. Its antigen is unknown. Via MiXCR, TCRdb re-called the reads, giving one row per CDR3 protein. The data show fewer than 700,000 distinct CDR3 sequences, less than 25% seen once. The data were taken from a study of T cell repertoires in cytomegalovirus infection. Study summary: In public TCR beta signatures, there were indications of both CMV infection and matching HLA type. General observations from the study: HLA-C-restricted, CMV-specific TCR beta clonotypes were dominant ex vivo. Identification of carriers of CMV plus the relevant HLA was achieved through cumulative public TCR beta family frequency.

The TCR was taken from a human donor in good health (CMV status not recorded). Some clones in this sample may be carry-over from other donors' samples. The material sequenced was CD8+ T cells from PBMCs.

The chain's CDR3 is CASSLRVTRGYTF. The DNA of the CDR3 is TGTGCCAGCAGTTTAAGAGTGACTAGGGGCTACACCTTC. The gene calls are TRBV28 and TRBJ1-2; D is ambiguous. Trimming took 2 bases from V and 8 from J, leaving 12 bases between them. The CDR3 totals 13 residues. The germline V gene encodes CDR1 MDHEN and CDR2 SYDVKM.